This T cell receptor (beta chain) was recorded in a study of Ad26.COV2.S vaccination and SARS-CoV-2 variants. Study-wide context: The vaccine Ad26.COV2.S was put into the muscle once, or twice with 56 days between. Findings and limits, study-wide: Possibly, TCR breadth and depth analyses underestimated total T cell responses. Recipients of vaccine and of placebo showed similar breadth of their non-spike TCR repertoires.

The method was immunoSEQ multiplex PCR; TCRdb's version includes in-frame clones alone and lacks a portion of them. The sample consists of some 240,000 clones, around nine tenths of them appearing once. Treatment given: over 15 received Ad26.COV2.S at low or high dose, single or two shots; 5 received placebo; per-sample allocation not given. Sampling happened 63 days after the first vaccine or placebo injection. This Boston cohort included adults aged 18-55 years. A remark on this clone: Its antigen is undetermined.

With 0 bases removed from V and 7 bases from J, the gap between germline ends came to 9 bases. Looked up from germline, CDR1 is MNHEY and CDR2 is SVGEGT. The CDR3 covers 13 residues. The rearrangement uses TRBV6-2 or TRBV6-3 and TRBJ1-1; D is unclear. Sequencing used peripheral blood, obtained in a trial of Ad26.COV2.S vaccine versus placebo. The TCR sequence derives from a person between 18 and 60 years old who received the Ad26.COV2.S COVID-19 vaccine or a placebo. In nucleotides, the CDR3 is TGTGCCAGCAGTTACTCGAGCCCAGTTGAAGCTTTCTTT. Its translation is CASSYSSPVEAFF.